These T cell receptor beta chains were read from a single sample in a study of post-analysis software for immune sequencing data. MiXCR was run by TCRdb on the PCR reads, yielding one entry per CDR3 protein. The sample lists 380,000 or so distinct CDR3 sequences, about a third occurring once. The specimen was blood. These receptors all stem from a girl aged 5-17 years with multiple sclerosis. CDR3s include the opening cysteine and the closing phenylalanine or tryptophan. The D gene is left open where the match is weak. Clone size is shown for a subset of rows, as once, few, many or a class of expanded clone.

>TRBV6-6|-|TRBJ1-2|-
CASSYSNGGFNGYTF
TGTGCCAGCAGTTACTCGAACGGGGGTTTCAATGGCTACACCTTC
>TRBV6-2/TRBV6-3|-|TRBJ1-2|-
CASRSNRGTISSYGYTF
TGTGCCAGCAGATCCAATCGGGGGACCATATCCTCCTATGGCTACACCTTC
>TRBV5-8|-|TRBJ2-7|few
CASSYGQFYEQYF
TGTGCCAGCAGCTATGGACAGTTTTACGAGCAGTACTTC
>TRBV20-1|-|TRBJ2-1|-
CSASHSGPLGGWHNEQFF
TGCAGTGCTAGTCACAGTGGTCCGCTAGGAGGGTGGCACAATGAGCAGTTCTTC
>TRBV5-4|TRBD1|TRBJ1-6|-
CASSRTGAPPLHF
TGTGCCAGCAGCCGGACAGGGGCCCCACCCCTCCACTTT
>TRBV7-9|-|TRBJ1-2|-
CASSLSPEGYGYTF
TGTGCCAGCAGCTTAAGCCCCGAGGGCTATGGCTACACCTTC
>TRBV3-1|-|TRBJ2-7|-
CASSQDRDGSYEQYF
TGTGCCAGCAGCCAGGACCGGGATGGCTCCTACGAGCAGTACTTC
>TRBV5-5|-|TRBJ2-5|few
CASSLGWVQETQYF
TGTGCCAGCAGCCTGGGTTGGGTCCAAGAGACCCAGTACTTC
>TRBV29-1|-|TRBJ1-1|-
CSVGQTDSIIGAFF
TGCAGCGTTGGACAGACGGACAGTATAATAGGAGCTTTCTTT
>TRBV7-2|-|TRBJ1-2|few
CASSFSNRDGYTF
TGTGCCAGCAGCTTTTCCAATCGCGATGGCTACACCTTC
>TRBV27|TRBD1|TRBJ2-7|-
CASSLLRGTGQYEQYF
TGTGCCAGCAGTCTTCTCAGAGGGACAGGGCAATACGAGCAGTACTTC
>TRBV28|-|TRBJ2-5|-
CASSPLPGGLQETQYF
TGTGCCAGCAGTCCCCTACCGGGGGGCCTCCAAGAGACCCAGTACTTC
>TRBV7-9|-|TRBJ2-7|-
CASTNLQDYEQYF
TGTGCCAGCACCAACTTACAGGACTACGAGCAGTACTTC
>TRBV10-3|TRBD2|TRBJ2-5|-
CAIRESGGGETQYF
TGTGCCATCAGGGAGTCGGGAGGGGGAGAGACCCAGTACTTC
>TRBV28|-|TRBJ1-5|few
CASGRDSNQPQHF
TGTGCCAGCGGCCGGGACAGCAATCAGCCCCAGCATTTT
>TRBV12-3/TRBV12-4|TRBD2|TRBJ2-3|-
CASSLGLAGGLGTDTQYF
TGTGCCAGCAGTTTGGGACTAGCGGGGGGGCTAGGAACAGATACGCAGTATTTT